Described below is a single T cell receptor beta chain sequence and its context. Its matching antigen is unknown. V trimming: 5 bases; J trimming: 8 bases; junction bases outside the gene matches: 8. This CDR3 is built from 15 residues. Germline CDR1 reads LNHNV; CDR2 reads YYDKDF (reference sequence). This specimen belongs to a study of shared clonotypes between healthy human individuals. Study outcomes and limitations: The study sampled only blood, and tissue repertoires likely differ.

The test was conducted at deep level. Libraries were prepared by immunoSEQ multiplex PCR; TCRdb keeps only in-frame clonotypes and omits some of them. The repertoire includes hundreds of thousands of clones, over 60% of them detected once, and around 12% sits in the top ten. The V call is TRBV15, the J call TRBJ2-7, with TRBD2 identical over 14 bases. Sequencing was carried out using PBMCs. This TCR derives from a woman in her forties in good health. Some clones in this sample may be carry-over from other donors' samples. In DNA, the CDR3 is TGTGCCACCAGCGGGGGGACTAGCGGGAGCAAAAAGCAGTACTTC. Its translation is CATSGGTSGSKKQYF.